The rows below give T cell receptor beta chains drawn from one sample of a study of CD8 T cells in ankylosing spondylitis. MiXCR, run by TCRdb on the 5' RACE reads, gives a single entry per CDR3 protein. The data hold some 220,000 distinct CDR3 sequences, with 10% observed a single time. Input material: blood, either unsorted or a sorted T cell fraction (not recorded which). Source of these receptors: a male donor with ankylosing spondylitis or in good health (not recorded which). CDR3s include the opening cysteine and the closing phenylalanine or tryptophan. A D gene is named only where the DNA matches it firmly. Rows give clone size only sometimes, using once, few, many, or a class for an expanded clone.

abundance,v_gene,d_gene,j_gene,CDR3nt,CDR3aa
many,TRBV27,.,TRBJ2-7,TGTGCCAGCAGTAAACAGGCTTCAACCTACGAGCAGTACTTC,CASSKQASTYEQYF
many,TRBV29-1,.,TRBJ2-7,TGCAGCGTTAGGGTTAGCTCCTACGAGCAGTACTTC,CSVRVSSYEQYF
.,TRBV9,.,TRBJ2-1,TGTGCCAGCAGCATTGGAGGGGGGAGCTCCTACAATGAGCAGTTCTTC,CASSIGGGSSYNEQFF
.,TRBV9,.,TRBJ1-1,TGTGCCAGCAGCCTCAAGGCGGGAACTGAAGCTTTCTTT,CASSLKAGTEAFF
many,TRBV10-3,.,TRBJ2-7,TGTGCCATCAGTGGGTCCAGTAATGGGGGCCGCGAGCAGTACTTC,CAISGSSNGGREQYF
many,TRBV20-1,.,TRBJ2-1,TGCAGTGCTATGAGGCCCGGGGCGGGAAACAATGAGCAGTTCTTC,CSAMRPGAGNNEQFF
.,TRBV6-5,.,TRBJ2-7,TGTGCCAGCAGTTACTCGAGACTATCTCTGAGTGAGCAGTACTTC,CASSYSRLSLSEQYF
many,TRBV29-1,.,TRBJ2-5,TGCAGCGTCGCCGGGGGTTTGGAGACCCAGTACTTC,CSVAGGLETQYF
many,TRBV5-1,.,TRBJ1-1,TGCGCCAGCAGCTTGGAAGGGGAATCCATGAACACTGAAGCTTTCTTT,CASSLEGESMNTEAFF
few,TRBV7-2,TRBD2,TRBJ2-7,TGTGCCAGCAGCTTTAGCGGGGCGCCTTCCGAGCAGTACTTC,CASSFSGAPSEQYF
many,TRBV5-1,.,TRBJ2-2,TGCGCCAGCAGGGAAAAGGTTTCTCTGACCGGGGAGCTGTTTTTT,CASREKVSLTGELFF